A selection of T cell receptor beta chains follows, all from one sample in a study of shared clonotypes between healthy human individuals. Profiling relied on immunoSEQ multiplex PCR, and the TCRdb table lists in-frame clones only, not all of them. The sample shows about 2 million clones, 90% to 95% of them seen only once. Input material: naive CD4+ T cells sorted from blood. Receptors originate from a man between 18 and 35 years old in good health. Both conserved end residues are part of each CDR3. A D gene is named only where the DNA matches it firmly. Size is stated for part of the rows, as once, few or many counts, or as a class when the clone is expanded.

clone size	J gene	V gene	D gene	CDR3 DNA	CDR3 protein
NA	TRBJ1-1	TRBV10-1	NA	TGCGCCAGCAGTGATAACACTGAAGCTTTCTTT	CASSDNTEAFF
once	TRBJ2-1	TRBV7-3	NA	TGTGCCAGCAGCCCCGACGGCGGGACACACTTTGAGGGAAATGAGCAGTTCTTC	CASSPDGGTHFEGNEQFF
NA	TRBJ1-5	TRBV10-3	NA	TGTGCCATCAGTGCACAGGGAATGAATCAGCCCCAGCATTTT	CAISAQGMNQPQHF
NA	TRBJ2-5	TRBV12-2	NA	TGTGCAAGTCGCTTAATTGCGGTGGAGACCCAGTACTTC	CASRLIAVETQYF
NA	TRBJ2-7	TRBV9	NA	TGTGCCAGCAGCGTAGCCCGCGGTGGGGAGCAGTACTTC	CASSVARGGEQYF
NA	TRBJ1-2	TRBV6-6	NA	TGTGCCAGCAGTCCATGGGGGGCCTATGGCTACACCTTC	CASSPWGAYGYTF
once	TRBJ1-2	TRBV7-9	NA	TGTGCCAGCAGCTCGGGGGACGGAGCTAACTATGGCTACACCTTC	CASSSGDGANYGYTF
NA	TRBJ1-1	TRBV23-1	NA	TGCGCCAGCAGTCGTAGAGATGTTCCCCGTGTGAACACTGAAGCTTTCTTT	CASSRRDVPRVNTEAFF
NA	TRBJ2-5	TRBV11-1	NA	TGTGCCAGCAGCTTATCCACCCCTGCGGCCCAGTACTTC	CASSLSTPAAQYF
NA	TRBJ1-2	TRBV7-9	TRBD1	TGTGCCAGCAGCTTCGGACAGGGTGCCTATGGCTACACCTTC	CASSFGQGAYGYTF
NA	TRBJ2-5	TRBV30	NA	TGTGCCTGGAGTACGGCTAGCGCAGAGACCCAGTACTTC	CAWSTASAETQYF
NA	TRBJ1-4	TRBV6-6	NA	TGTGCCAGCAGCCTGGTAGGGTTTAATGAAAAACTGTTTTTT	CASSLVGFNEKLFF
NA	TRBJ2-7	TRBV28	TRBD2	TGTGCCAGCAGTTTCGGACTAGCGGGGGACCCCCCAAAACAGTACTTC	CASSFGLAGDPPKQYF
NA	TRBJ2-5	TRBV7-2	TRBD2	TGTGCCAGCAGCTTGGTTGGAGCGGGAGAAGAGACCCAGTACTTC	CASSLVGAGEETQYF
NA	TRBJ1-3	TRBV30	NA	TGTGCCTGGAGTCCCATGCGGCGGGGGCACGAAAACACCATATATTTT	CAWSPMRRGHENTIYF
NA	TRBJ2-7	TRBV7-2	NA	TGTGCCAGCAGCTTAGCCAAGGTATACGAGCAGTACTTC	CASSLAKVYEQYF
NA	TRBJ1-1	TRBV5-6	NA	TGTGCCAGCAGCTTCCCCAGAGAGATGAACACTGAAGCTTTCTTT	CASSFPREMNTEAFF
NA	TRBJ1-1	TRBV10-1	NA	TGCGCCAGCAGTCCCGCATCCCCGACGGCCACTGAAGCTTTCTTT	CASSPASPTATEAFF
NA	TRBJ2-1	TRBV5-1	TRBD1	TGCGCCAGCAGCTTGTCCTGGACAGGGGTAGGGAATGAGCAGTTCTTC	CASSLSWTGVGNEQFF
NA	TRBJ2-3	TRBV6-5	NA	TGTGCCAGCAGTTACCCCTATGGGACCCCCGGAACGCAGTATTTT	CASSYPYGTPGTQYF
NA	TRBJ1-2	TRBV29-1	TRBD1	TGCAGCGTTGGGACAGGGGGCGCCGGCTATGGCTACACCTTC	CSVGTGGAGYGYTF
once	TRBJ1-1	TRBV12-5	TRBD1	TGTGCTAGTGGATCGACAGGGCTCTCTGAAGCTTTCTTT	CASGSTGLSEAFF
few	TRBJ1-2	TRBV7-9	NA	TGTGCCAGCAGCTTAGGACAGCAGTATGGCTACACCTTC	CASSLGQQYGYTF
NA	TRBJ2-5	TRBV7-2	NA	TGTGCCAGCAGCTTACGGCGAGTTGGAGAGACCCAGTACTTC	CASSLRRVGETQYF
NA	TRBJ2-6	TRBV18	NA	TGTGCCAGCTCACCGGGGGCCAACGTCCTGACTTTC	CASSPGANVLTF
NA	TRBJ2-7	TRBV5-1	NA	TGCGCCAGCAGCTTGGATAACTCCTACGAGCAGTACTTC	CASSLDNSYEQYF
NA	TRBJ1-5	TRBV19	TRBD1	TGTGCCAGTAGTTTAGGGACAGATAGCAATCAGCCCCAGCATTTT	CASSLGTDSNQPQHF
NA	TRBJ2-5	TRBV30	NA	TGTGCCTGGAGTGTTGGGGTCGGCTTTGTGGGGGAGACCCAGTACTTC	CAWSVGVGFVGETQYF
NA	TRBJ2-3	TRBV9	NA	TGTGCCAGCAGCGCCCTCGAACAGGGAAGGACAGATACGCAGTATTTT	CASSALEQGRTDTQYF
NA	TRBJ1-1	TRBV14	NA	TGTGCCAGCAGCCAATGGGGCACTGAAGCTTTCTTT	CASSQWGTEAFF
few	TRBJ2-7	TRBV2	NA	TGTGCCAGCAGGGCCTACGAGCAGTACTTC	CASRAYEQYF
NA	TRBJ2-7	TRBV29-1	TRBD2	TGCAGCGCAGAGCGGGACTACGAGCAGTACTTC	CSAERDYEQYF
NA	TRBJ2-7	TRBV5-3	TRBD2	TGTGCCAGCAGCTCACTAGCGGGGGAGTCCTACGAGCAGTACTTC	CASSSLAGESYEQYF
NA	TRBJ1-1	TRBV9	TRBD1	TGTGCCAGCAGCGTGAGACCCGACAGGGGGGACACTGAAGCTTTCTTT	CASSVRPDRGDTEAFF
once	TRBJ1-2	TRBV11-2	NA	TGTGCCAGCAGCTCTTCAGGGATCGGCTACACCTTC	CASSSSGIGYTF
once	TRBJ1-4	TRBV5-4	NA	TGTGCCAGCAGCGTGGTGGGTGAAAAACTGTTTTTT	CASSVVGEKLFF
NA	TRBJ1-1	TRBV20-1	NA	TGCAGTGCTAGTAGTGAAGCTTTCTTT	CSASSEAFF
NA	TRBJ1-2	TRBV4-1	NA	TGCGCCAGCAGCCAAGGGGTGGCTGGCTACACCTTC	CASSQGVAGYTF
NA	TRBJ2-4	TRBV29-1	NA	TGCAGCGTTGAGCCCCTCCGGAAGGGGGGAGACAAAAACATTCAGTACTTC	CSVEPLRKGGDKNIQYF
NA	TRBJ2-1	TRBV6-1	TRBD2	TGTGCCAGCAGTGCGAATAGCGGGTGGCCTTTCAATGAGCAGTTCTTC	CASSANSGWPFNEQFF
NA	TRBJ1-6	TRBV11-2	TRBD1	TGTGCCGGCAGAGACAGGGGAGGCGGACCCCTCCACTTT	CAGRDRGGGPLHF
NA	TRBJ1-2	TRBV10-3	TRBD1	TGTGCCATCCCGCAACAGACAGGGTCGAATCACTATGGCTACACCTTC	CAIPQQTGSNHYGYTF
NA	TRBJ1-2	TRBV29-1	NA	TGCAGCGTTGAGAGGGGACCTAACTATGGCTACACCTTC	CSVERGPNYGYTF
few	TRBJ2-5	TRBV5-5	TRBD1	TGTGCCAGCAGCCTAGGGACCGGGACAGCTAAGACCCAGTACTTC	CASSLGTGTAKTQYF
NA	TRBJ2-1	TRBV12-5	TRBD2	TGTGCTAGTGGTTTACCCCTCCTAGCGGGAGTACTTAATGAGCAGTTCTTC	CASGLPLLAGVLNEQFF
NA	TRBJ1-3	TRBV5-4	NA	TGTGCCAGCAGCTTGGATGGGTTACACGGAAACACCATATATTTT	CASSLDGLHGNTIYF
NA	TRBJ2-7	TRBV11-2	NA	TGTGCCAGCAGCCAGGTCTACGAGCAGTACTTC	CASSQVYEQYF
NA	TRBJ2-7	TRBV7-2	TRBD2	TGTGCCAGCAGCTTAAAGCGGGAGGCCTCTCTACACTACGAGCAGTACTTC	CASSLKREASLHYEQYF
NA	TRBJ2-2	TRBV6-1	NA	TGTGCCAGCAGAAAGCAAAGCAAGAACACCGGGGAGCTGTTTTTT	CASRKQSKNTGELFF
NA	TRBJ2-1	TRBV29-1	NA	TGCAGCGGGGGCCTGACCTACAATGAGCAGTTCTTC	CSGGLTYNEQFF
NA	TRBJ1-1	TRBV18	NA	TGTGCCAGCTCGTCAGAGGATCAGGTCCGGCCAAGGACTGAAGCTTTCTTT	CASSSEDQVRPRTEAFF
NA	TRBJ2-1	TRBV7-9	NA	TGTGCCAGCAGCTTAGGCCCCCAAAGTTACAATGAGCAGTTCTTC	CASSLGPQSYNEQFF
NA	TRBJ2-5	TRBV25-1	NA	TGTGCCAGCAGTGAATTGGGGGGGCCCCAAGAGACCCAGTACTTC	CASSELGGPQETQYF
NA	TRBJ1-2	TRBV30	NA	TGTGCCTGGAAGGTGGTTGTCGGCTATGGCTACACCTTC	CAWKVVVGYGYTF
NA	TRBJ2-2	TRBV5-1	NA	TGCGCCAGCAGCCTGGGACAGAACACCGGGGAGCTGTTTTTT	CASSLGQNTGELFF
NA	TRBJ1-5	TRBV6-1	NA	TGTGCCAGCAGTGAGCTCGGGACAAACAATCAGCCCCAGCATTTT	CASSELGTNNQPQHF
NA	TRBJ1-5	TRBV5-6	TRBD1	TGTGCCAGCAGCCTAGACAGGGGGAGAAGCAATCAGCCCCAGCATTTT	CASSLDRGRSNQPQHF
few	TRBJ1-6	TRBV6-1	NA	TGTGCCAGCAGTGAAGCCGGGACAATAAACTCACCCCTCCACTTT	CASSEAGTINSPLHF